This T cell receptor beta chain is drawn from a study of cytomegalovirus exposure and HLA in healthy donors. Study conclusions and caveats: The investigators catalogued 150 or so TCR beta chains as cytomegalovirus-associated. A later look showed TCR association rates differing by HLA locus, highest for DRB1 and lowest for HLA-C. Later on, analysis showed that most CMV-associated TCR beta chains appeared to be HLA-restricted.

Healthy individuals who donated bone marrow served as the donors. Germline CDR1 and CDR2: MRHNA and SNTAGT. V was pared by 6 bases and J by 10 bases, with 25 bases between. The CDR3 runs 17 residues. The primer mix had 60 Vbeta and 13 Jbeta primers. The data were produced by immunoSEQ multiplex PCR, yet TCRdb's version contains in-frame clones alone and is incomplete. This sample has roughly 120,000 clones; around 82% occur once, and the top ten carry less than 6%. Concerning this clone: The antigen is unknown.

What was sequenced was PBMCs. The genes are TRBV6-4 and TRBJ1-6; D might be TRBD1 (6 bases). The receptor's source is a young woman in good health and CMV-seropositive. The CDR3 nucleotides read TGTGCCAGCAGACGGGTGAGGCCGGGAGGGGGTGGATCACCCCTCCACTTT. The encoded protein is CASRRVRPGGGGSPLHF.